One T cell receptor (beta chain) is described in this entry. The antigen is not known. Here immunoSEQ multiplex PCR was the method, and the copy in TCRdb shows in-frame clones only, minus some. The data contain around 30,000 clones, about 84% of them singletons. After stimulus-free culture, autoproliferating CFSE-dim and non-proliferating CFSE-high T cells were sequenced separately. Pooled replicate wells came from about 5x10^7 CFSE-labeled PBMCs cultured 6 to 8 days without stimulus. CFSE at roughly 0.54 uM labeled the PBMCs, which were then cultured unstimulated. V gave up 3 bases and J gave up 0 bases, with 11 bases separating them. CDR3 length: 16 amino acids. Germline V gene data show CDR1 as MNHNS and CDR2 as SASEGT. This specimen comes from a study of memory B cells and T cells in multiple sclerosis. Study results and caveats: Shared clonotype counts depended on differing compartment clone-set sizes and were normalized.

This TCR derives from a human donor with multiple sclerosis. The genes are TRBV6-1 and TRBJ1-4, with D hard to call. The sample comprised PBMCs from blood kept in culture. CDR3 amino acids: CASSDLAGTTNEKLFF. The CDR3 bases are TGTGCCAGCAGTGACCTGGCAGGAACAACTAATGAAAAACTGTTTTTT.